This TCR beta chain was captured in a study of blood T cells in healthy people across ages. Together with a sample-barcoded 5' primer, a J-beta primer mix was included in a second PCR lasting roughly 6 to 12 cycles. From the 5' RACE reads, TCRdb called clonotypes with MiXCR, one entry per CDR3 protein. Of some 920,000 distinct CDR3 sequences listed, about 51% are singletons. The CDR3 has 14 residues. Deletions cut 4 bases from V and 3 bases from J, with 13 bases between. Germline V gene lookup returns CDR1 KGHSH and CDR2 LQKENI. The sequence derives from a woman aged 55-70 years in good health. V gene TRBV18 combines with J gene TRBJ2-7; D not resolved. The source material was blood. CDR3 sequence (DNA): TGTGCCAGCTCACTAGAACCAGGATTCTACGAGCAGTACTTC. It translates to CASSLEPGFYEQYF.